A single sample gave rise to the 21 T cell receptor beta chains below, sequenced in a study of blood T cell repertoires in COVID-19. Produced via immunoSEQ multiplex PCR; TCRdb's table is partial and in-frame only. Among under 200,000 clones listed, about 88% were seen once. The sample was peripheral blood. The receptor set was obtained from a woman in her fifties or sixties with COVID-19, enrolled during active disease.

The chain is built from TRBV6-5 and TRBJ1-1; tentatively, D is TRBD1 (6 bases). The CDR3 contains 15 residues. V lost 6 bases and J 1 base, leaving 15 bases between the germline ends. Germline values: CDR1 MNHEY, CDR2 SVGAGI. The CDR3 DNA reads as TGTGCCAGCAGCCCCTGGGGACAACGGAACACTGAAGCTTTCTTT. Translating gives CASSPWGQRNTEAFF.

The chain employs TRBV6-5 and TRBJ2-7, with TRBD1 matching over 7 bases. Germline loops: CDR1 MNHEY, CDR2 SVGAGI. CDR3 size: 13 residues. The V and J ends lost 6 bases and 1 base, in that order; junction bases with no gene match: 3. The CDR3 sequence: CASRSTGSYEQYV. CDR3 DNA sequence: TGTGCCAGCAGATCGACAGGGTCCTACGAGCAGTACGTC.

The chain recombines TRBV18 with TRBJ2-1, with TRBD2 matching 9 bases. CDR1 and CDR2 from the germline V gene are KGHSH and LQKENI. The J segment lost 7 bases and the V segment lost 6 bases, leaving 4 bases of the junction unmatched. This CDR3 is built from 13 residues. CDR3 nucleotide sequence: TGTGCCAGCTCTGAACTAGCGGGTAATGAGCAGTTCTTC. It is translated as CASSELAGNEQFF.

The chain carries TRBV15 and TRBJ1-5; D not resolved. V was cut by 0 bases and J by 11 bases, with 14 bases left in between. The CDR3 covers 14 residues. Germline values: CDR1 LNHNV, CDR2 YYDKDF (reference sequence). The CDR3 DNA reads TGTGCCACCAGCAGAGATAGAACTTTTAGTACCCAGCATTTT. Its translation: CATSRDRTFSTQHF. The variable domain in full, with the rest retrieved from reference TRBV15 and TRBJ1-5, is DAMVIQNPRYQVTQFGKPVTLSCSQTLNHNVMYWYQQKSSQAPKLLFHYYDKDFNNEADTPDNFQSRRPNTSFCFLDIRSPGLGDTAMYLCATSRDRTFSTQHFGDGTRLSIL.

The chain couples TRBV3-1 (or the pseudogene TRBV3-2) to TRBJ1-4; perhaps TRBD1 as D (5 bases). The germline V gene encodes CDR1 LGHDT and CDR2 YNNKEL (reference sequence). V was clipped by 0 bases and J by 7 bases, with 12 bases between them. The CDR3 has 15 amino acids. CDR3 bases: TGTGCCAGCAGCCAAGAGTCAGGGTGGGGTGAAAAACTGTTTTTT. Its protein is CASSQESGWGEKLFF.

This chain uses TRBV7-9 with TRBJ1-5, with a tentative D call TRBD1 (5 bases). Germline V gene data show CDR1 as SEHNR and CDR2 as FQNEAQ (reference sequence). V was cut by 1 base and J by 8 bases, with 12 bases left in between. The CDR3 loop spans 14 amino acids. The CDR3 region is CASSLGGGFEPQHF. In nucleotides, the CDR3 is TGTGCCAGCAGCTTAGGCGGGGGTTTTGAGCCCCAGCATTTT.

This clone was seen just once. J is TRBJ2-3 and V is TRBV27, with unresolved D. V lost 4 bases and J lost 0, with 11 bases in between. The CDR3 has 15 amino acids. The germline V gene has CDR1 MNHEY and CDR2 SMNVEV (reference sequence). CDR3 sequence (DNA): TGTGCCAGCAGTTCCCACTACCAAAGCACAGATACGCAGTATTTT. Its protein is CASSSHYQSTDTQYF.

The J gene is TRBJ1-5, the V gene TRBV19, with D tentatively TRBD1 (6 bases). Trimming took 7 bases from V and 5 from J, leaving 18 bases between them. This CDR3 has 15 residues. Germline CDR1 is LNHDA and CDR2 is SQIVND (reference sequence). Written as DNA, the CDR3 is TGTGCCAGTACCGGGAGGGGGGGGCAGTATCAGCCCCAGCATTTT. It specifies CASTGRGGQYQPQHF.

The rearrangement joins TRBV3-1 (or the pseudogene TRBV3-2) to TRBJ1-4; D gene unclear. With 0 bases removed from V and 8 bases from J, the gap between germline ends came to 13 bases. Germline CDR1 reads LGHDT; CDR2 reads YNNKEL (reference sequence). This CDR3 has 15 amino acids. For the CDR3, the DNA is TGTGCCAGCAGCCAAGAAATTCGGGTGGAGGAAAAACTGTTTTTT. It encodes CASSQEIRVEEKLFF.

The rearrangement links TRBV19 to TRBJ1-6; a weak D match, TRBD1 (6 bases). In germline, CDR1 is LNHDA, CDR2 SQIVND (reference sequence). The CDR3 runs 16 residues. V was clipped by 6 bases and J by 9 bases, with 21 bases between them. CDR3 in amino acids: CASSAPKQGSSSPLHF. Written as DNA, the CDR3 is TGTGCCAGTAGCGCACCTAAACAGGGTTCTAGTTCACCCCTCCACTTT.

This clone was seen a handful of times. The V and J genes are TRBV4-1 and TRBJ2-3; D gene ambiguous. Germline-derived CDR1 and CDR2 are MGHRA and YSYEKL. Trimming took 4 bases from V and 0 from J, leaving 14 bases between them. This CDR3 has 16 residues. CDR3 in DNA: TGCGCCAGCAGCCTCTCGGCGACTCCCAGCACAGATACGCAGTATTTT. Translation gives CASSLSATPSTDTQYF.

This chain uses TRBV11-2 with TRBJ2-2, with D maybe TRBD1 (6 bases). Trimming removed 2 bases from V and 6 bases from J, with 13 bases in between. This CDR3 is 15 amino acids long. Germline CDR1 reads SGHAT; CDR2 reads FQNNGV. The CDR3 is CASSLQQGIAGELFF. As DNA, the CDR3 is TGTGCCAGCAGCTTACAACAGGGAATAGCCGGGGAGCTGTTTTTT.

The rearrangement links TRBV25-1 to TRBJ1-2, with no clear D. Germline assignment: CDR1 MGHDK and CDR2 SYGVNS. Trimming stripped 1 base from V and 5 bases from J, with 11 bases between. The CDR3 length is 14 residues. The CDR3 DNA follows: TGTGCCAGCAGTGAATCCCCGGCAGGTTATGGCTACACCTTC. This codes for CASSESPAGYGYTF.

The table lists this clone with a count of one. This chain links TRBV7-2 with TRBJ2-1, with D perhaps TRBD2 (5 bases). The CDR3 consists of 18 residues. Germline V gives CDR1 SGHTA, CDR2 FQGNSA. V was cut by 1 base and J by 0 bases, with 16 bases left in between. Written as DNA, the CDR3 is TGTGCCAGCAGCTTAGATTGGGGTGGCGGGTTCTCCTACAATGAGCAGTTCTTC. Translating gives CASSLDWGGGFSYNEQFF.

In nucleotides, the CDR3 is TGCGCCAGCAGCTTACCCACAGGGGTTACCTACGAGCAGTACTTC. As protein: CASSLPTGVTYEQYF. The chain joins TRBV5-1 to TRBJ2-7, with TRBD1 matching 7 bases. The CDR3 is 15 residues long. The V segment lost 2 bases and the J segment 2 bases; nucleotides outside the gene matches: 7. Germline CDR1 reads SGHRS; CDR2 reads YFSETQ.

The CDR3 nucleotides are TGTGCCAGCAGTACCTGGACTAGCGGGAATACAGATACGCAGTATTTT. This sequence encodes CASSTWTSGNTDTQYF. This chain connects TRBV28 to TRBJ2-3, with 12 bases lining up with TRBD2. The V gene end was trimmed by 5 bases and the J gene end by 3 bases; junction bases not matched to a gene: 6. The CDR3 has 16 residues. The germline V gene has CDR1 MDHEN and CDR2 SYDVKM. The whole variable domain, remainder taken from reference TRBV28 and TRBJ2-3, is DVKVTQSSRYLVKRTGEKVFLECVQDMDHENMFWYRQDPGLGLRLIYFSYDVKMKEKGDIPEGYSVSREKKERFSLILESASTNQTSMYLCASSTWTSGNTDTQYFGPGTRLTVL.

This chain uses TRBV5-6 with TRBJ1-5; 10 bases are a match to TRBD1. The trim removed 4 bases at V and 11 bases at J, leaving 12 bases unmatched. Germline CDR1 reads SGHDT; CDR2 reads YYEEEE. The CDR3 spans 15 residues. CDR3 loop: CASSRVGTGDLAQHF. The CDR3 nucleotides are TGTGCCAGCAGCCGAGTAGGGACAGGGGACCTCGCCCAGCATTTT.

The chain uses TRBV3-1 (or the pseudogene TRBV3-2) and TRBJ1-1; D uncertain. V dropped 4 bases and J dropped 0 bases, with 12 bases sitting between them. CDR1 is LGHDT, CDR2 YNNKEL, per germline (reference sequence). The CDR3 is made up of 15 amino acids. Written as DNA, the CDR3 is TGTGCCAGCAGCCGCTCCCTCGGGTTGAACACTGAAGCTTTCTTT. Translated, it gives CASSRSLGLNTEAFF.

The rearrangement uses TRBV6-6 and TRBJ1-5; 10 bases fit TRBD1. Germline assignment: CDR1 MNHNY and CDR2 SVGAGI (reference sequence). V shed 6 bases, J shed 6 bases, and the junction held 8 bases outside the gene matches. This CDR3 comprises 15 residues. The chain's CDR3 is CASRGTGDLVQPQHF. The CDR3 region has the DNA TGTGCCAGCAGGGGGACAGGGGATTTGGTTCAGCCCCAGCATTTT.

J is TRBJ2-4 and V is TRBV7-3; weak D call: TRBD2 (6 bases). Trimming removed 5 bases at V and 0 bases at J, with 14 bases between. The CDR3 has 16 residues. Germline V gene data show CDR1 as SGHTA and CDR2 as FQGTGA. The CDR3 DNA sequence: TGTGCCAGCAGCCCAGAGGGGAGGATAGCCAAAAACATTCAGTACTTC. Translation: CASSPEGRIAKNIQYF.

To note about this clone: Its ends do not fully match the called genes, so a read error is possible. CDR3 in DNA: TGTGCCATCAGTGCTGACAGGGGGCTTAGGGCCCTCTTT. Protein sequence: CAISADRGLRALF. This chain links TRBV10-3 with TRBJ1-1; the match to TRBD1 covers 10 bases. The CDR3 is 13 amino acids. Germline V gene sequence: CDR1 ENHRY, CDR2 SYGVKD.